This T cell receptor (beta chain) was identified in a study of T cell repertoires in cytomegalovirus infection. Overall study context: Public signatures in TCR beta pointed to CMV infection and matching HLA type.

Germline assignment: CDR1 LNHDA and CDR2 SQIVND (reference sequence). The ends were cut back, 1 base at V and 4 bases at J, with 11 bases in the middle. The CDR3 has 15 amino acids. Findings and caveats of the study: Cumulative frequency of public TCR beta families picked out carriers of CMV plus the relevant HLA. Ex vivo, HLA-C-restricted CMV-specific TCR beta clonotypes prevailed over the rest of the response.

To note about this clonotype: Antigen: not known.

MiXCR was run by TCRdb on the reads, yielding one entry per CDR3 protein. The table records some 350,000 distinct CDR3 sequences, approximately 18% of them present only once. The specimen was PBMCs. The sequence was collected from a human donor in good health (CMV status not recorded). Some clones in this sample may be carry-over from other donors' samples. The V and J genes are TRBV19 and TRBJ2-1; D unresolved. The CDR3 DNA follows: TGTGCCAGTAGTATAGGTCCCAACGGATACAATGAGCAGTTCTTC. Encoded protein: CASSIGPNGYNEQFF.